A single sample is the source of the 2 T cell receptor beta chains below, sequenced in a study of blood T cell repertoires in COVID-19. Repertoires were generated with immunoSEQ multiplex PCR, while TCRdb's copy carries only in-frame clones and drops some. This sample has 200,000 to 250,000 clones; around 89% occur once, and the top ten carry roughly 2.7%. The sample comprised peripheral blood. The origin of the receptors is a man aged 30-40 years with COVID-19, enrolled during active disease.

The chain links TRBV12-5 to TRBJ2-1; 9 bases match TRBD1. Per the germline V gene, CDR1 is LGHNT and CDR2 is FRNRAP. V shed 8 bases, J shed 5 bases, and the junction held 7 bases outside the gene matches. The CDR3 loop spans 14 amino acids. The CDR3 DNA follows: TGTGCTAGTACTTCCCGGGACAGGGACAATGAGCAGTTCTTC. Its protein is CASTSRDRDNEQFF.

V usage is TRBV10-3 and J usage is TRBJ2-1; 11 bases match TRBD2. The CDR3 runs to 16 residues. The V gene end was trimmed by 2 bases and the J gene end by 4 bases; junction bases not matched to a gene: 4. Per germline, CDR1 ENHRY and CDR2 SYGVKD. The CDR3 DNA sequence: TGTGCCATCAGTGAGCTCGGGACTAGCGGATACAATGAGCAGTTCTTC. Protein: CAISELGTSGYNEQFF.